A single sample gave rise to the 22 T cell receptor beta chains below, sequenced in a study of molecular identifiers for immune sequencing clone quantification. TCRdb analysed the PCR reads with MiXCR anew, one entry per CDR3 protein. This sample yields 97,000 or so distinct CDR3 sequences, of which 20% to 25% are seen a single time; roughly 1% belongs to the top ten. Material for sequencing was naive CD8+ T cells from blood, with Jurkat cell RNA spiked in. Subset described: FACS-sorted CD8+CD4-CCR7+CD45RA+ naive T cells. The receptors stem from a human donor in good health. Some libraries in this study had Jurkat cell RNA spiked in.

This clonotype was detected only a few times. The V gene is TRBV12-3 or TRBV12-4, the J gene TRBJ1-1; TRBD1 might be the D (5 bases). The CDR3 consists of 13 residues. Trimming stripped 5 bases from V and 9 bases from J, with 16 bases between. CDR3 protein: CASSLGTYRKAFF. The CDR3 coding sequence is TGTGCCAGCAGTCTTGGGACGTACAGAAAAGCTTTCTTT.

In regard to this clonotype: Possible read error: a much larger clone is one base away. The chain is built from TRBV6-2 or TRBV6-3 and TRBJ2-7; tentatively, D is TRBD1 (5 bases). Germline CDR1 is MNHEY and CDR2 is SVGEGT. The CDR3 has 14 amino acids. The CDR3 loop is CASCYGHISYEQYF. In DNA form, the CDR3 reads TGTGCCAGCTGTTACGGACACATCTCCTACGAGCAGTACTTC.

Concerning this clonotype: No conserved phenylalanine or tryptophan ends this CDR3, so it is likely a read error. The rearrangement uses TRBV6-1 and TRBJ1-2; D uncertain. Germline values: CDR1 MNHNS, CDR2 SASEGT. This CDR3 region has 18 residues. The CDR3 DNA sequence: TGTGACAGCAGTGAATCCCGCTTGTTTCCCGGACCACGTAACGGCTACACCTTG. This translates into CDSSESRLFPGPRNGYTL.

This clonotype was observed a few times. The V call is TRBV7-9, the J call TRBJ1-6; D is perhaps TRBD1 (6 bases). This CDR3 has 17 amino acids. CDR1 is SEHNR, CDR2 FQNEAQ, per germline (reference sequence). Between the trimmed V and J ends, which lost 3 bases and 5 bases, there was a span of 17 bases. CDR3 in DNA: TGTGCCAGCAGCTTCACAGGGAAGCCCCAAAATAATTCACCCCTCCACTTT. It is translated as CASSFTGKPQNNSPLHF.

The CDR3 is CSVTGGAYNEQFF. CDR3 DNA: TGCAGCGTCACAGGGGGCGCCTACAATGAGCAGTTCTTC. The gene calls are TRBV29-1 and TRBJ2-1; 9 bases line up with TRBD1. This CDR3 has 13 residues. Germline assignment: CDR1 SQVTM and CDR2 ANQGSEA. The J segment lost 2 bases and the V segment lost 6 bases, leaving 2 bases of the junction unmatched.

This clonotype has at least ten counts. V usage is TRBV6-2 or TRBV6-3 and J usage is TRBJ1-5; 7 bases are shared with TRBD1. With 5 bases clipped from V and 8 bases from J, the junction kept 15 bases outside the gene matches. The CDR3 is 16 amino acids. CDR1 and CDR2 from the germline V gene are MNHEY and SVGEGT. CDR3 nucleotide sequence: TGTGCCAGCAGTCCAAACAGGGGCCCCACGGCTAAGCCCCAGCATTTT. Its translation: CASSPNRGPTAKPQHF.

This clonotype was seen just once. This could be a read error, since a much larger clone is one nucleotide away. This rearrangement joins TRBV12-3 or TRBV12-4 to TRBJ2-3, with 9 nucleotides matching TRBD2. The CDR3 length is 13 residues. V shed 8 bases, J shed 4 bases, and the junction held 4 bases outside the gene matches. CDR3 protein: CASGRLAADTQYF. The CDR3 nucleotides are TGTGCCAGCGGCAGACTAGCGGCAGATACGCAGTATTTT.

On this clonotype: It may be a read error: a sequence one base away is much more abundant. V is TRBV30 and J is TRBJ1-1; D is ambiguous. The CDR3 has 12 residues. Germline V CDR1 and CDR2: GTSNPN, SVGIG (reference sequence). The CDR3 spells CGWSRGNTEAFF. The CDR3 coding sequence is TGTGGCTGGAGCCGGGGGAACACTGAAGCTTTCTTT.

In this sample, this clonotype turned up many times. V usage is TRBV9 and J usage is TRBJ2-2, with D possibly being TRBD1 (6 bases). The CDR3 is 17 amino acids. Germline CDR1 SGDLS, CDR2 YYNGEE. V dropped 4 bases and J dropped 2 bases, with 18 bases sitting between them. This CDR3 reads CASSINPRTDNTGELFF. CDR3 sequence (DNA): TGTGCCAGCAGCATAAACCCCAGGACAGATAACACCGGGGAGCTGTTTTTT. Full variable domain (missing parts from reference TRBV9 and TRBJ2-2): DSGVTQTPKHLITATGQRVTLRCSPRSGDLSVYWYQQSLDQGLQFLIQYYNGEERAKGNILERFSAQQFPDLHSELNLSSLELGDSALYFCASSINPRTDNTGELFFGEGSRLTVL.

This clonotype has at least ten counts. J is TRBJ2-3 and V is TRBV6-1; D call uncertain. Per the germline V gene, CDR1 is MNHNS and CDR2 is SASEGT. Trimming shortened V by 3 bases and J by 10 bases, and 23 bases separated the two germline ends. The length of the CDR3 is 16 residues. CDR3 DNA sequence: TGTGCCAGCAGTGAGGGCACAACCTACCCCCTGGATGCGCAGTATTTT. Protein sequence: CASSEGTTYPLDAQYF.

Details on this clonotype: With a much larger clone just one base away, this may be a read error. V is TRBV20-1 and J is TRBJ2-7; the D gene is possibly TRBD1 (6 bases). The CDR3 covers 15 residues. Between the trimmed V and J ends, which lost 4 bases and 5 bases, there was a span of 21 bases. Germline CDR1 reads DFQATT; CDR2 reads SNEGSKA (reference sequence). In nucleotides, the CDR3 is TGCAGTGCTACTATTACAGGGACGGGGAGAAACGAGCAGTACTTC. Protein sequence: CSATITGTGRNEQYF.

V usage is TRBV19 and J usage is TRBJ2-1; D is uncertain. This CDR3 has 14 residues. From germline, CDR1 is LNHDA and CDR2 SQIVND (reference sequence). V lost 10 bases to trimming and J lost 0 bases, with 13 bases between them. In DNA, the CDR3 is TGTGCCACCAAGGACCTAAGCTCCTACAATGAGCAGTTCTTC. Protein sequence: CATKDLSSYNEQFF.

The J gene is TRBJ2-7, the V gene TRBV30; 10 positions agree with TRBD2. The germline CDR1 and CDR2 sequences are GTSNPN and SVGIG (reference sequence). After removal of 3 bases from V and 0 bases from J, the junction contained 2 bases not matched to a gene. The CDR3 consists of 14 residues. The CDR3 DNA reads as TGTGCCTGGAGGGAGCGGGGGGGCTCCTACGAGCAGTACTTC. Encoded protein: CAWRERGGSYEQYF.

The rearrangement joins TRBV11-1 to TRBJ2-7, with D hard to call. Germline V CDR1 and CDR2: SGHAT, FQDESV (reference sequence). V dropped 5 bases and J dropped 2 bases, with 13 bases sitting between them. This CDR3 has 14 residues. CDR3 sequence: CASSGVWGTYEQYF. Here the CDR3 DNA reads TGTGCCAGCAGCGGGGTTTGGGGTACCTACGAGCAGTACTTC.

As concerns this clonotype: A read error is possible here, since a much larger clone lies one base away. The rearrangement uses TRBV20-1 and TRBJ2-1; D is unresolved. The V gene lost 0 bases and the J gene lost 0 bases, with 12 bases spanning the gap. Germline loops: CDR1 DFQATT, CDR2 SNEGSKA (reference sequence). This CDR3 comprises 16 residues. The CDR3 sequence: CSARDSYSTSYNEQFF. The CDR3 bases are TGCAGTGCTAGAGATTCATACAGTACCTCCTACAATGAGCAGTTCTTC.

This clonotype was observed at least ten times. The chain has TRBV9 and TRBJ2-7, with D perhaps matching TRBD2 (5 bases). Trimming removed 2 bases at V and 3 bases at J, with 15 bases between. The CDR3 sequence is 15 residues long. The germline gives CDR1 SGDLS, CDR2 YYNGEE. The CDR3 reads CASSVGFGVLYEQYF. CDR3 DNA: TGTGCCAGCAGCGTGGGTTTCGGGGTACTCTACGAGCAGTACTTC.

The V gene is TRBV28, the J gene TRBJ2-1; no clear D. V was clipped by 2 bases and J by 5 bases, with 4 bases between them. Germline CDR1 and CDR2: MDHEN and SYDVKM. The CDR3 is 12 residues long. CDR3: CASSLSDNEQFF. DNA of the CDR3: TGTGCCAGCAGTTTAAGCGACAATGAGCAGTTCTTC.

This clonotype was counted many times. The chain recombines TRBV7-9 with TRBJ2-2; 9 bases are shared with TRBD1. The V and J ends lost 3 bases and 6 bases, in that order; junction bases with no gene match: 14. This CDR3 comprises 18 residues. Germline CDR1 and CDR2: SEHNR and FQNEAQ (reference sequence). The CDR3, as DNA: TGTGCCAGCAGCTTTTCCCCGGGACAGGGTGTGTTGGCCGGGGAGCTGTTTTTT. Translated, it gives CASSFSPGQGVLAGELFF.

A note on this clonotype: Without the conserved terminal phenylalanine or tryptophan, this CDR3 likely stems from a read error. The V gene is TRBV27, the J gene TRBJ2-7; TRBD2 matches 12 bases. The CDR3 spans 14 residues. Germline lookup yields CDR1 MNHEY and CDR2 SMNVEV (reference sequence). The DNA of the CDR3 is TGTGCCGGCAGTTTCTGGACTAGCGGGGACGAGCAGTACTCC. Its translation is CAGSFWTSGDEQYS.

This clonotype was detected many times. The chain joins TRBV5-1 to TRBJ2-1, with 10 bases aligning to TRBD1. The CDR3 length is 14 residues. The V gene's germline CDR1 is SGHRS and CDR2 YFSETQ. V trimming: 5 bases; J trimming: 8 bases; junction bases outside the gene matches: 7. CDR3 coding DNA: TGCGCCAGCAGTCCGGGGACAGGGGTCCATGAGCAGTTCTTC. Protein sequence: CASSPGTGVHEQFF.

The rearrangement links TRBV20-1 to TRBJ1-1, with TRBD1 as a possible D gene (5 bases). Germline-derived CDR1 and CDR2 are DFQATT and SNEGSKA (reference sequence). The ends were cut back, 3 bases at V and 1 base at J, with 9 bases in the middle. The CDR3 runs 13 residues. The CDR3 loop reads CSARGLRNTEAFF. In DNA form, the CDR3 reads TGCAGTGCTAGGGGACTGAGGAACACTGAAGCTTTCTTT.

Of note for this clonotype: A much larger clone lies one base from this, so it may be a read error. The V gene is TRBV2, the J gene TRBJ2-7; either TRBD1 or TRBD2 may fit D (6 bases each). The V end was cut by 4 bases, the J end by 4 bases, with 14 bases between. Germline V CDR1 and CDR2: SNHLY, FYNNEI. The CDR3 has 14 residues. CDR3 residues: CASSGVGGGYEQYF. CDR3 DNA: TGTGCCAGCAGTGGGGTGGGGGGCGGTTACGAGCAGTACTTC.